This TCR beta chain was obtained from a study of T cell responses to AZD1222 COVID-19 vaccine. Whole-study findings and limits: Baseline seropositives among AZD1222 recipients totaled only 5 to 7. Possibly, clonal diversity was underestimated; donors were largely white British and included more females. Spike regions recognized by vaccine-associated CD4 TCRs spanned the protein, led by 160-218 and 743-854.

This clone was seen just once. Its antigen is as yet unknown. The CDR3 totals 11 residues. From germline, CDR1 is DFQATT and CDR2 SNEGSKA (reference sequence). V shed 6 bases and J shed 10 bases, with 13 bases lying between them. The data were produced by immunoSEQ multiplex PCR, yet TCRdb's version contains in-frame clones alone and is incomplete. The sample includes 150,000 or so clones, around 93% of them seen just once. This chain joins TRBV20-1 and TRBJ2-1; D may be TRBD1 or TRBD2 (5 bases each). The source is an adult in good health. The sequences come from peripheral blood, collected on day 0 of AZD1222 vaccination. The CDR3 sequence: CSAHPGTEQFF. The CDR3 DNA follows: TGCAGTGCACACCCCGGGACGGAGCAGTTCTTC.